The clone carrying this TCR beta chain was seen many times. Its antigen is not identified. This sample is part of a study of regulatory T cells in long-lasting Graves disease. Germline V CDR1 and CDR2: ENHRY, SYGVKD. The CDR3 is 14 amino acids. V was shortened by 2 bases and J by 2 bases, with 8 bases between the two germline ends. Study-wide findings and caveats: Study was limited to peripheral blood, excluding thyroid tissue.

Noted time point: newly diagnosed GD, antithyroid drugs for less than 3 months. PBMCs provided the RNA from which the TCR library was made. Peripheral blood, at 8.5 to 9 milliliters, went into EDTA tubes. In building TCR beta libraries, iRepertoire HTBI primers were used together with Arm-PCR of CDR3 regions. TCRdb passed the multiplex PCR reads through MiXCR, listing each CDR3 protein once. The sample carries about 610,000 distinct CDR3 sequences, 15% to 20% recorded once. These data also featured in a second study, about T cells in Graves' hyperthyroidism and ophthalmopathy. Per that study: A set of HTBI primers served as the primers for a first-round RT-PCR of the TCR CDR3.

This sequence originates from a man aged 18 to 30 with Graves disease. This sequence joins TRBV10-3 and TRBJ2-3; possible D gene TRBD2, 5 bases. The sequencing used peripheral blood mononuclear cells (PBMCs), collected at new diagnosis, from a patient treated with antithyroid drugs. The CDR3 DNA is TGTGCCATCAGTGAGGACGGGAACACAGATACGCAGTATTTT. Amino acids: CAISEDGNTDTQYF.